This T cell receptor beta chain was documented in a study of identical twins. Germline V gives CDR1 MNHNS, CDR2 SASEGT. This CDR3 is 14 amino acids long. Trimming shortened V by 3 bases and J by 1 base, and 9 bases separated the two germline ends. TCRdb re-called the 5' RACE reads through MiXCR, storing one row per CDR3 protein. Here the sample spans 420,000 or so distinct CDR3 sequences, less than 20% being singletons. The clonotype comes from a man aged 50 to 59 in good health. The sample was naive T cells sorted from blood. The chain employs TRBV6-1 and TRBJ1-2; D remains ambiguous. CDR3 region: CASSETQNNYGYTF. The CDR3 DNA reads TGTGCCAGCAGTGAGACGCAAAATAACTATGGCTACACCTTC.